The present T cell receptor (beta chain) was sequenced within a study of cytomegalovirus exposure and HLA in healthy donors. Study information: Among roughly 180 million T cells, an earlier analysis found 117 million unique TCR beta sequences. Points from the study as a whole: Certain indistinguishable V segments, among them TRBV6-2 and TRBV6-3, were excluded. 164 TCR beta chains were listed as cytomegalovirus-associated.

As for this clone: Its antigen is unknown.

CDR3 length: 16 amino acids. Germline CDR1 LNHNV, CDR2 YYDKDF (reference sequence). The V segment lost 5 bases and the J segment 4 bases; nucleotides outside the gene matches: 9. Primers: 60 Vbeta forward and 13 Jbeta reverse. Authors' analysis steps: In a later analysis, about 12 million of approximately 81 million unique beta chains occurred in at least two donors. TCRdb's copy holds only in-frame clones and misses some; the assay was immunoSEQ multiplex PCR. That table supplies the V and J calls and clone size; D and trimming were determined from the DNA. The sample contains over 80,000 clones, nearly 80% of which appear only once.

The receptor was isolated from a woman aged 40 to 50 in good health and CMV-seronegative. The gene calls are TRBV15 and TRBJ2-2, with 8 bases aligning to TRBD2. Material for sequencing was PBMCs. CDR3 coding DNA: TGTGCCACCAGCCGTACCGGGAGGGCCCTCACCGGGGAGCTGTTTTTT. It encodes CATSRTGRALTGELFF.